These T cell receptor beta chains were read from a single sample in a study of T cell clonotyping in hematopoietic cell transplantation. Profiling relied on immunoSEQ multiplex PCR, and the TCRdb table lists in-frame clones only, not all of them. This table has about 15,000 clones, less than 80% appearing once. Sequences were obtained from peripheral blood mononuclear cells. The receptors come from a woman aged 60-75 years in good health. Some clones in this sample may be carry-over from other donors' samples. Each CDR3 is given with its conserved first and last residue. D genes are given only for firm matches. Rows may omit the clone size; those that give it use once, few, many or a size class.

j_call d_call v_call clone_size cdr3_aa cdr3_nt
TRBJ1-1 - TRBV1 - CTSSQISTEAFF TGCACCAGCAGCCAAATCTCGACTGAAGCTTTCTTT
TRBJ2-3 TRBD2 TRBV6-5 - CASSHLAGVTDTQYF TGTGCCAGCAGCCACTTAGCGGGAGTAACAGATACGCAGTATTTT
TRBJ1-1 - TRBV30 - CAWSEWGTNTEAFF TGTGCCTGGAGTGAGTGGGGGACGAACACTGAAGCTTTCTTT
TRBJ1-1 - TRBV7-2 - CASSLGPGRADNTEALF TGTGCCAGCAGCTTAGGGCCCGGCAGGGCGGATAACACTGAAGCTCTCTTT
TRBJ1-2 - TRBV2 - CAKEQGTNYGYTF TGTGCCAAAGAACAGGGTACTAACTATGGCTACACCTTC
TRBJ2-7 - TRBV29-1 - CSSSQGGSYEQYF TGCAGCAGCTCGCAGGGGGGCTCCTACGAGCAGTACTTC
TRBJ1-2 - TRBV7-8 once CASSLGLGNGYTF TGTGCCAGCAGCTTGGGACTGGGGAATGGCTACACCTTC
TRBJ2-7 - TRBV30 - CAWSVLSDSYEQYF TGTGCCTGGAGTGTATTAAGCGATTCCTACGAGCAGTACTTC
TRBJ1-1 - TRBV7-2 - CASSPILNTEAFF TGTGCCAGCAGTCCTATTTTGAACACTGAAGCTTTCTTT
TRBJ2-1 TRBD1 TRBV5-6 - CASSLALAGGEQFF TGTGCCAGCAGCTTGGCCCTAGCAGGGGGTGAGCAGTTCTTC
TRBJ1-4 - TRBV28 - CASTLMGTAGNEKLFF TGTGCCAGCACCCTTATGGGGACCGCGGGGAATGAAAAACTGTTTTTT
TRBJ2-2 TRBD2 TRBV4-1 - CASSHILGGLADSGELFF TGCGCCAGCAGCCATATCCTGGGGGGACTAGCGGACTCCGGGGAGCTGTTTTTT
TRBJ2-7 TRBD2 TRBV9 - CASCERTSENEQYF TGTGCCAGCTGCGAACGGACTAGCGAGAACGAGCAGTACTTC
TRBJ2-3 - TRBV6-4 few CASSESGSTDTQYF TGTGCCAGCAGTGAAAGCGGGAGCACAGATACGCAGTATTTT
TRBJ1-1 - TRBV5-1 few CASSLRNREMNAEAFF TGCGCCAGCAGCTTGCGAAACAGAGAAATGAACGCTGAAGCTTTCTTT
TRBJ1-6 - TRBV11-2 - CASSLVRGQASPLHF TGTGCCAGCAGCTTAGTCAGAGGCCAGGCTTCACCCCTCCACTTT
TRBJ2-7 TRBD1 TRBV5-1 - CASSRDREPYEQYF TGCGCCAGCAGCCGGGACAGGGAACCCTACGAGCAGTACTTC
TRBJ1-6 TRBD1 TRBV2 - CASSERRRTGGFYNSPLHF TGTGCCAGCAGTGAACGCCGAAGAACAGGGGGTTTTTATAATTCACCCCTCCACTTT
TRBJ1-5 - TRBV9 - CASSVLGGNQPQHF TGTGCCAGCAGCGTATTAGGTGGCAATCAGCCCCAGCATTTT
TRBJ2-7 TRBD2 TRBV5-1 - CASSLAPAGGSYEQYF TGCGCCAGCAGCTTGGCGCCAGCGGGAGGCTCCTACGAGCAGTACTTC